A selection of T cell receptor beta chains follows, all from one sample in a study of blood T cell repertoires in COVID-19. The assay was immunoSEQ multiplex PCR, and TCRdb's table has in-frame clones only and misses some. In the table there are hundreds of thousands of clones, around 91% of which are singletons. The sample taken for sequencing was PBMCs or T cells enriched from blood (not recorded which). These receptors originate from a woman under 30 who had recovered from COVID-19. CDR3s include the opening cysteine and the closing phenylalanine or tryptophan. The D gene is left open where the match is weak. Clone size is shown for a subset of rows, as once, few, many or a class of expanded clone.

DNA	CDR3	J	D	size	V
TGTGCCAGCAGTGGGGGACAATATGGCTACACCTTC	CASSGGQYGYTF	TRBJ1-2	-	-	TRBV2
TGCGCCAGCTCAACCGGACAGGGGACAGATACGCAGTATTTT	CASSTGQGTDTQYF	TRBJ2-3	TRBD1	-	TRBV5-1
TGCGCCAGCAGCCCGATGTATGGGAGGACGAACACTGAAGCTTTCTTT	CASSPMYGRTNTEAFF	TRBJ1-1	-	-	TRBV5-1
TGTGCCATCAGCGGGACAGATTTGTCTGAGCAGTTCTTC	CAISGTDLSEQFF	TRBJ2-1	TRBD1	-	TRBV10-3
TGTGCCAGCAGCGCCGGACTAGCGGGGTATTACGAGCAGTACTTC	CASSAGLAGYYEQYF	TRBJ2-7	TRBD2	-	TRBV13
TGTGCCAGCAGCTTCGGGAACTCTGGGGCCAACGTCCTGACTTTC	CASSFGNSGANVLTF	TRBJ2-6	-	-	TRBV7-9
TGTGCCAGCAGCGAAGTTAACTCTGGAAACACCATATATTTT	CASSEVNSGNTIYF	TRBJ1-3	-	-	TRBV2
TGTGCCAGCTCACCATGGTCCAAGCCGAACACCGGGGAGCTGTTTTTT	CASSPWSKPNTGELFF	TRBJ2-2	-	-	TRBV18
TGTGCCACCAGTGATCCTCGACAGGCCCCCAATCAGCCCCAGCATTTT	CATSDPRQAPNQPQHF	TRBJ1-5	-	-	TRBV24-1
TGTGCCAGCAGCCCATTGGAGGGGATGAGCTCTGGAAACACCATATATTTT	CASSPLEGMSSGNTIYF	TRBJ1-3	-	-	TRBV7-9
TGTGCCAGCAGTTTGCCCCTACTAGCGGGGAATGAGCAGTTCTTC	CASSLPLLAGNEQFF	TRBJ2-1	TRBD2	-	TRBV28
TGCGCCAGCAGCTTGGCACTAGCGGGGGGCGGAGAGACCCAGTACTTC	CASSLALAGGGETQYF	TRBJ2-5	TRBD2	-	TRBV5-1
TGTGCCAGTATAAAACAGGGGAGAAGGCAAGATGCTGAAGCTTTCTTT	CASIKQGRRQDAEAFF	TRBJ1-1	TRBD1	-	TRBV5-3
TGTGCCACCAGTGATTTAACGCTAGCGGGGGGACAATACCAAGAGACCCAGTACTTC	CATSDLTLAGGQYQETQYF	TRBJ2-5	TRBD2	-	TRBV24-1
TGTGCCAGACTCGGGAACACTGAAGCTTTCTTT	CARLGNTEAFF	TRBJ1-1	-	once	TRBV5-3
TGTGCCAGCAGCTTTCCTAGCGGGGGAGGAGATACGCAGTATTTT	CASSFPSGGGDTQYF	TRBJ2-3	TRBD2	once	TRBV7-8
TGTGCCAGCAGCTTGGGAGCGGGGGGGATGCCCCTAAACACTGAAGCTTTCTTT	CASSLGAGGMPLNTEAFF	TRBJ1-1	-	once	TRBV5-6
TGTGCCAGCATGGCCAGGGACAGGGGCTACGAGCAGTACTTC	CASMARDRGYEQYF	TRBJ2-7	TRBD1	-	TRBV6-5
TGTGCCAGCAGCCCACAGGCTAATGAAAAACTGTTTTTT	CASSPQANEKLFF	TRBJ1-4	-	-	TRBV3-1/TRBV3-2
TGTGCCAGCAGTGAAGCATCCCGCCAGGCAGGGTCGTTGGACACTGAAGCTTTCTTT	CASSEASRQAGSLDTEAFF	TRBJ1-1	-	-	TRBV6-1
TGTGCCAGCAGCCAAGATCTGAGACTCCCTCAGTATTTT	CASSQDLRLPQYF	TRBJ2-3	-	-	TRBV4-2
TGCGCCAGCAGCTCCCTAGCGGGGGGCCTGACCTCCTACAATGAGCAGTTCTTC	CASSSLAGGLTSYNEQFF	TRBJ2-1	TRBD2	-	TRBV5-1
TGCGCCAGCAGCTTGCACCCAGAGAACACTGAAGCTTTCTTT	CASSLHPENTEAFF	TRBJ1-1	-	-	TRBV5-1
TGTGCCAGCAGACCCTACGGCACAGATACGCAGTATTTT	CASRPYGTDTQYF	TRBJ2-3	-	-	TRBV28
TGTGCCAGCAGCAGACTAGCGGGGACGAACTACAATGAGCAGTTCTTC	CASSRLAGTNYNEQFF	TRBJ2-1	TRBD2	-	TRBV3-1/TRBV3-2
TGCAGCGTTGATTCGGCCGCGGGGGCTTTCTTT	CSVDSAAGAFF	TRBJ1-1	-	-	TRBV29-1
TGCGCCAGCAGCAGAGACATATTGAACACTGAAGCTTTCTTT	CASSRDILNTEAFF	TRBJ1-1	-	few	TRBV10-1
TGTGCCAGTAGCATACATTCAGGGAGGGCCCTAAAAGGTGAGCAGTTCTTC	CASSIHSGRALKGEQFF	TRBJ2-1	TRBD2	once	TRBV19
TGTGCCAGCAGTCCTGGCTTACAGGGGTACGAGCAGTACTTC	CASSPGLQGYEQYF	TRBJ2-7	TRBD1	-	TRBV27
TGTGCCAGCAGCCCGTACTTAGCGGGGGGCGGGGAAAACATTCAGTACTTC	CASSPYLAGGGENIQYF	TRBJ2-4	TRBD2	-	TRBV3-1/TRBV3-2
TGTGCCAGCAGTTTGGGACAGGGCTCGAGCTACACCTTC	CASSLGQGSSYTF	TRBJ1-2	TRBD1	-	TRBV7-3
TGTGCCAGCATGGGAGCAGGGGTCAATGAGCAGTTCTTC	CASMGAGVNEQFF	TRBJ2-1	-	-	TRBV12-3/TRBV12-4
TGTGCCAGCAGCTTATTTACGGGGACAGGGGCCCATGGCTACACCTTC	CASSLFTGTGAHGYTF	TRBJ1-2	TRBD1	-	TRBV11-2
TGTGCCAGCAGTTTGGGGTCGGGAGGCTATAATTCACCCCTCCACTTT	CASSLGSGGYNSPLHF	TRBJ1-6	-	once	TRBV27
TGTGCCAGCAGTCCTCTCGGGGGGGGACAAGAGACCCAGTACTTC	CASSPLGGGQETQYF	TRBJ2-5	TRBD2	-	TRBV28
TGTGCCAGCAGCGTACGGACAGGGGGCACTGAAGCTTTCTTT	CASSVRTGGTEAFF	TRBJ1-1	TRBD1	-	TRBV5-4
TGTGCCAGCTCACGGGCCAGTCCCTCTGGGGCCAACGTCCTGACTTTC	CASSRASPSGANVLTF	TRBJ2-6	-	-	TRBV18
TGTGCCAGCAGTGAAGGCCGGGGGGCCTACGAGCAGTACTTC	CASSEGRGAYEQYF	TRBJ2-7	TRBD2	-	TRBV6-1
TGTGCCAGCAGCCAAGATATCGCCTACGAGCAGTACTTC	CASSQDIAYEQYF	TRBJ2-7	-	-	TRBV3-1/TRBV3-2
TGTGCCAGCAGCGCTGTAACAGGCGTCCTGAACACTGAAGCTTTCTTT	CASSAVTGVLNTEAFF	TRBJ1-1	-	-	TRBV5-6
TGTGCCAGCAGTTCATACAGGGCCGCGGATGAAAAACTGTTTTTT	CASSSYRAADEKLFF	TRBJ1-4	-	-	TRBV27
TGCGCCAGCAGCGTCGGACTCCTGGGCAGTGACGAGCAGTACTTC	CASSVGLLGSDEQYF	TRBJ2-7	-	-	TRBV5-1
TGTGCCAGCAGCTTGGTGGACAGGGGCCTAGCTAACTATGGCTACACCTTC	CASSLVDRGLANYGYTF	TRBJ1-2	TRBD1	-	TRBV5-4
TGTGCCAGCAGCTTGAATCCTCCCACTCCCTACAATGAGCAGTTCTTC	CASSLNPPTPYNEQFF	TRBJ2-1	-	once	TRBV5-5
TGTGCCAGCAGCGCGACAGGTTCCTCTGGAAACACCATATATTTT	CASSATGSSGNTIYF	TRBJ1-3	-	-	TRBV9
TGTGCCAGCAGCCAAGATCGGACAGGGTTTAATTCACCCCTCCACTTT	CASSQDRTGFNSPLHF	TRBJ1-6	TRBD1	-	TRBV3-1/TRBV3-2